Listed below are T cell receptor beta chains from one sample, sequenced in a study of cytomegalovirus exposure and HLA in healthy donors. Method: immunoSEQ multiplex PCR; TCRdb's copy keeps in-frame clones and lacks some. The sample lists around 72,000 clones, around 76% occurring once. The specimen was PBMCs. Receptors were obtained from a man in his fifties in good health and CMV-seronegative. Both conserved end residues are part of each CDR3. A D gene is named only where the DNA matches it firmly. The listing skips clone size in some rows; elsewhere it reads once, few, many or a size class.

d_gene: NA
abundance: few
j_gene: TRBJ1-5
v_gene: TRBV28
CDR3aa: CASSPPNRVRSNQPQHF
CDR3nt: TGTGCCAGCAGTCCCCCGAACAGGGTCCGTAGCAATCAGCCCCAGCATTTT

d_gene: NA
abundance: NA
j_gene: TRBJ1-1
v_gene: TRBV6-5
CDR3aa: CASSSGEVVNTEAFF
CDR3nt: TGTGCCAGCAGTTCGGGGGAAGTGGTGAACACTGAAGCTTTCTTT

d_gene: NA
abundance: NA
j_gene: TRBJ1-2
v_gene: TRBV28
CDR3aa: CASSLGGVDYGYTF
CDR3nt: TGTGCCAGCAGTTTGGGCGGGGTGGACTATGGCTACACCTTC

d_gene: NA
abundance: NA
j_gene: TRBJ2-4
v_gene: TRBV5-6
CDR3aa: CASSSPGQLAKNIQYF
CDR3nt: TGTGCCAGCAGCAGTCCGGGACAACTAGCCAAAAACATTCAGTACTTC

d_gene: NA
abundance: NA
j_gene: TRBJ2-1
v_gene: TRBV10-3
CDR3aa: CAISEFAGSSYNEQFF
CDR3nt: TGTGCCATCAGTGAGTTCGCGGGCAGCTCCTACAATGAGCAGTTCTTC

d_gene: NA
abundance: NA
j_gene: TRBJ2-3
v_gene: TRBV30
CDR3aa: CAWRKQGGADTQYF
CDR3nt: TGTGCCTGGAGAAAACAGGGAGGGGCAGATACGCAGTATTTT

d_gene: NA
abundance: NA
j_gene: TRBJ1-4
v_gene: TRBV5-1
CDR3aa: CASSLTGGGDEKLFF
CDR3nt: TGCGCCAGCAGCTTGACGGGAGGGGGAGATGAAAAACTGTTTTTT

d_gene: NA
abundance: NA
j_gene: TRBJ2-5
v_gene: TRBV6-5
CDR3aa: CASSSIGETQYF
CDR3nt: TGTGCCAGCAGTTCTATTGGAGAGACCCAGTACTTC

d_gene: NA
abundance: NA
j_gene: TRBJ1-2
v_gene: TRBV5-6
CDR3aa: CASSLNFQGYGYTF
CDR3nt: TGTGCCAGCAGCCTAAATTTCCAGGGGTATGGCTACACCTTC

d_gene: TRBD1
abundance: NA
j_gene: TRBJ2-1
v_gene: TRBV28
CDR3aa: CASRARVGQYYNEQFF
CDR3nt: TGTGCCAGCAGGGCAAGGGTGGGACAGTACTACAATGAGCAGTTCTTC

d_gene: NA
abundance: NA
j_gene: TRBJ1-1
v_gene: TRBV28
CDR3aa: CASTAVQGVNTEAFF
CDR3nt: TGTGCCAGCACCGCCGTACAGGGTGTGAACACTGAAGCTTTCTTT

d_gene: NA
abundance: NA
j_gene: TRBJ1-5
v_gene: TRBV5-8
CDR3aa: CASSLRRLVNQPQHF
CDR3nt: TGTGCCAGCAGCTTGCGGCGGCTGGTCAATCAGCCCCAGCATTTT

d_gene: NA
abundance: NA
j_gene: TRBJ1-1
v_gene: TRBV28
CDR3aa: CASSFDQGYLTEAFF
CDR3nt: TGTGCCAGCAGTTTTGATCAGGGGTATTTGACTGAAGCTTTCTTT

d_gene: NA
abundance: NA
j_gene: TRBJ1-3
v_gene: TRBV6-1
CDR3aa: CASSDYSTAGNTIYF
CDR3nt: TGTGCCAGCAGTGATTACTCGACAGCTGGAAACACCATATATTTT

d_gene: NA
abundance: NA
j_gene: TRBJ2-3
v_gene: TRBV5-4
CDR3aa: CASSPEDYSATDTQYF
CDR3nt: TGTGCCAGCAGCCCCGAAGACTACTCAGCCACAGATACGCAGTATTTT

d_gene: TRBD1
abundance: few
j_gene: TRBJ1-1
v_gene: TRBV6-5
CDR3aa: CASRGWGQGAFF
CDR3nt: TGTGCCAGCAGAGGATGGGGACAGGGAGCTTTCTTT

d_gene: TRBD1
abundance: NA
j_gene: TRBJ2-7
v_gene: TRBV27
CDR3aa: CASIGNRGHEQYF
CDR3nt: TGTGCCAGCATCGGTAACAGGGGGCACGAGCAGTACTTC

d_gene: NA
abundance: NA
j_gene: TRBJ2-1
v_gene: TRBV19
CDR3aa: CASSIIGGTFFLDEQFF
CDR3nt: TGTGCCAGTAGTATTATTGGGGGGACTTTTTTTTTGGATGAGCAGTTCTTC